This entry lists 23 T cell receptor beta chains sequenced from one sample in a study of shared clonotypes between healthy human individuals. Generated by immunoSEQ multiplex PCR, the TCRdb table keeps only in-frame clones and is missing some. The repertoire consists of approximately 350,000 clones, with approximately 79% occurring once and the leading ten covering around a tenth. The sequenced sample consisted of memory CD4+ T cells sorted from blood. Subset defined: CD45RA-negative fraction. The source of these receptors is a man younger than 45 in good health.

This rearrangement joins TRBV11-2 to TRBJ2-3; D remains unclear. The CDR3 is made up of 14 amino acids. Germline CDR1 is SGHAT and CDR2 is FQNNGV. Trimming took off 1 base at V and 3 bases at J, with 8 bases between the two ends. CDR3 region: CASSLAHQTDTQYF. The DNA of the CDR3 is TGTGCCAGCAGCTTAGCCCACCAGACAGATACGCAGTATTTT.

The V call is TRBV18, the J call TRBJ2-1; D possibly corresponds to TRBD2 (5 bases). Trimming removed 3 bases from V and 6 bases from J, with 9 bases in between. The CDR3 is made up of 13 amino acids. Germline CDR1 reads KGHSH; CDR2 reads LQKENI. CDR3 loop: CASSPGVVNEQFF. For the CDR3, the DNA is TGTGCCAGCTCACCCGGGGTTGTCAATGAGCAGTTCTTC.

V usage is TRBV5-4 and J usage is TRBJ1-4, with 7 positions matching TRBD1. The germline gives CDR1 SGHNT, CDR2 YYREEE (reference sequence). The CDR3 extends over 15 amino acids. Trimming cost V 4 bases and J 3 bases; bases outside gene matches: 6. CDR3 in amino acids: CASSENRGSNEKLFF. DNA for the CDR3: TGTGCCAGCAGCGAGAACAGGGGATCTAATGAAAAACTGTTTTTT.

The chain links TRBV11-2 to TRBJ1-2; 7 nucleotides match TRBD1. V gave up 6 bases and J gave up 7 bases; unmatched junction bases: 11. CDR1 SGHAT and CDR2 FQNNGV come from the germline V gene. CDR3 length equals 14 residues. CDR3 sequence: CASRPQGHSSGYTF. The CDR3 region has the DNA TGTGCCAGCAGGCCACAGGGGCATTCTTCTGGCTACACCTTC.

Concerning this clone: One end of the junction varies from germline; a read error may be responsible. This rearrangement joins TRBV7-7 to TRBJ2-1; no definite D call. This CDR3 spans 14 amino acids. Germline V gene data show CDR1 as SSHAT and CDR2 as FNYEAQ (reference sequence). The CDR3 bases are TGTGCTAGCAGCTTATCCCCTTCGAGCAATGAGCAGTTCTTC. It translates to CASSLSPSSNEQFF.

J is TRBJ2-1 and V is TRBV6-1; 10 bases are shared with TRBD1. Trimming removed 1 base from V and 9 bases from J; junction bases left unmatched: 3. This CDR3 is built from 14 residues. Germline CDR1 reads MNHNS; CDR2 reads SASEGT. CDR3 nucleotides: TGTGCCAGCAGTGAAGATAGGGACAGGGGTGAGCAGTTCTTC. It translates to CASSEDRDRGEQFF.

This clone was counted between two and nine times. V and J are TRBV6-5 and TRBJ2-7, with a possible D match to TRBD1 (6 bases). Germline V gives CDR1 MNHEY, CDR2 SVGAGI. The V gene lost 5 bases and the J gene lost 0 bases, with 11 bases spanning the gap. The length of the CDR3 is 14 residues. In DNA form, the CDR3 reads TGTGCCAGCAGTGCCACAGGGAACTCCTACGAGCAGTACTTC. Protein product: CASSATGNSYEQYF.

The chain links TRBV29-1 to TRBJ2-1, with 11 positions matching TRBD2. Germline V gives CDR1 SQVTM, CDR2 ANQGSEA. CDR3 length: 15 residues. The junction had 15 bases not matched to a gene; V was cut back by 7 bases and J by 10 bases. CDR3 nucleotide sequence: TGCAGCGCCGCCTCGGGTAGCGGGAGGGTATGGGAGCAGTTCTTC. It codes for CSAASGSGRVWEQFF.

The CDR3 spells CASSLAAGGRWFF. CDR3 in DNA: TGTGCCAGCAGCTTAGCCGCGGGGGGAAGATGGTTCTTC. The V and J genes are TRBV7-8 and TRBJ2-1, with 8 bases lining up with TRBD2. The CDR3 contains 13 residues. V was pared by 0 bases and J by 15 bases, with 7 bases of the junction left unmatched. Germline loops: CDR1 SGHVS, CDR2 FQNEAQ.

The chain couples TRBV7-9 to TRBJ2-3, with a weak D call TRBD1 (5 bases). CDR3 size: 14 residues. CDR1 is SEHNR and CDR2 is FQNEAQ in the germline V gene (reference sequence). The V gene lost 3 bases and the J gene lost 4 bases, with 11 bases spanning the gap. CDR3 residues: CASSFASGSDTQYF. DNA of the CDR3: TGTGCCAGCAGCTTTGCGTCAGGGTCAGATACGCAGTATTTT.

A single count supports this clone. This chain joins TRBV9 and TRBJ2-3; D is perhaps TRBD2 (6 bases). The CDR3 covers 14 residues. Germline CDR1 and CDR2: SGDLS and YYNGEE. V was cut by 3 bases and J by 4 bases, with 12 bases left in between. The CDR3, as DNA: TGTGCCAGCAGCGCCGACGGGAGCCCAGATACGCAGTATTTT. It is translated as CASSADGSPDTQYF.

This rearrangement joins TRBV6-6 to TRBJ2-1; 11 bases are a match to TRBD2. This CDR3 contains 16 residues. Trimming removed 5 bases from V and 5 bases from J; junction bases left unmatched: 8. Germline V gene data show CDR1 as MNHNY and CDR2 as SVGAGI (reference sequence). The CDR3 region is CASSLHLAGGHNEQFF. Here the CDR3 DNA reads TGTGCCAGCAGTCTCCATCTAGCGGGAGGCCACAATGAGCAGTTCTTC.

This sequence joins TRBV30 and TRBJ1-1; D unclear. V lost 0 bases and J lost 6, with 8 bases in between. Germline CDR1 is GTSNPN and CDR2 is SVGIG (reference sequence). The CDR3 totals 12 residues. CDR3 nucleotides: TGTGCCTGGAGTGTATCGTTCCCTGAAGCTTTCTTT. Translated: CAWSVSFPEAFF.

The V gene is TRBV28, the J gene TRBJ2-7; D is perhaps TRBD2 (6 bases). With 11 bases removed from V and 4 bases from J, the gap between germline ends came to 15 bases. The CDR3 runs 12 residues. From germline, CDR1 is MDHEN and CDR2 SYDVKM. CDR3 in amino acids: CAVREGTYEQYF. The CDR3 DNA is TGTGCCGTCCGGGAAGGGACTTACGAGCAGTACTTC.

V usage is TRBV21-1 and J usage is TRBJ1-1. TRBV21-1 is noted as a pseudogene. The CDR3 length is 12 residues. In DNA form, the CDR3 reads TGTGCCAGCAGCACTCCCCTATCTGAAGCTTTCTTT. It specifies CASSTPLSEAFF.

The genes are TRBV7-9 and TRBJ2-6, with D maybe TRBD1 (6 bases). The CDR3 spans 17 residues. The V and J ends lost 4 bases and 0 bases respectively, with 13 bases between them. Germline V CDR1 and CDR2: SEHNR, FQNEAQ (reference sequence). In DNA form, the CDR3 reads TGTGCCAGCAGCTCCTCAGGGGCTGTCTCTGGGGCCAACGTCCTGACTTTC. Translated: CASSSSGAVSGANVLTF.

The rearrangement joins TRBV5-6 to TRBJ1-1; 7 bases are shared with TRBD1. The CDR3 is made up of 16 amino acids. Unmatched junction bases numbered 6, after V lost 0 bases and J lost 1 base. Looked up from germline, CDR1 is SGHDT and CDR2 is YYEEEE. CDR3 DNA: TGTGCCAGCAGCTTGGGGGCGGGGACAGCGAACACTGAAGCTTTCTTT. Translated, it gives CASSLGAGTANTEAFF. Complete variable domain (other parts from reference TRBV5-6 and TRBJ1-1): DAGVTQSPTHLIKTRGQQVTLRCSPKSGHDTVSWYQQALGQGPQFIFQYYEEEERQRGNFPDRFSGHQFPNYSSELNVNALLLGDSALYLCASSLGAGTANTEAFFGQGTRLTVV.

Written as DNA, the CDR3 is TGTGCCAGCAGCTTAGCGGGGTCCAGGCGGCAGCAGTTCTTC. Its translation: CASSLAGSRRQQFF. The gene calls are TRBV11-2 and TRBJ2-1; a possible D gene is TRBD2 (5 bases). Trimming stripped 1 base from V and 11 bases from J, with 15 bases between. CDR1 SGHAT and CDR2 FQNNGV come from the germline V gene. CDR3 length: 14 residues. The entire variable domain, with the rest obtained from reference TRBV11-2 and TRBJ2-1, is as follows: EAGVAQSPRYKIIEKRQSVAFWCNPISGHATLYWYQQILGQGPKLLIQFQNNGVVDDSQLPKDRFSAERLKGVDSTLKIQPAKLEDSAVYLCASSLAGSRRQQFFGPGTRLTVL.

The chain is built from TRBV7-2 and TRBJ2-2; 7 nucleotides line up with TRBD2. With 1 base clipped from V and 7 bases from J, the junction kept 6 bases outside the gene matches. CDR1 and CDR2 (germline): SGHTA, FQGNSA. The CDR3 is made up of 15 amino acids. The CDR3, as DNA: TGTGCCAGCAGCTTAGGATTGCGGGAGCACGGGGAGCTGTTTTTT. It is translated as CASSLGLREHGELFF.

V is TRBV7-9 and J is TRBJ2-5; D ambiguous. From germline, CDR1 is SEHNR and CDR2 FQNEAQ (reference sequence). Trimming removed 2 bases from V and 6 bases from J, with 16 bases in between. The CDR3 has 15 amino acids. The CDR3 bases are TGTGCCAGCAGCTTAAGGACGGACCCGGCTCAGACCCAGTACTTC. Its translation is CASSLRTDPAQTQYF.

This chain joins TRBV7-8 and TRBJ2-1; D is undetermined. This CDR3 comprises 18 residues. CDR1 is SGHVS, CDR2 FQNEAQ, per germline. Trimming removed 6 bases at V and 4 bases at J, with 25 bases between. The CDR3 nucleotides read TGTGCCAGCAGGTCCGCCGCCGCATCCAGAGTGTCTTACAATGAGCAGTTCTTC. It yields the protein CASRSAAASRVSYNEQFF. The full variable domain, in which reference TRBV7-8 and TRBJ2-1 provide the parts outside the CDR3, is GAGVSQSPRYKVAKRGQDVALRCDPISGHVSLFWYQQALGQGPEFLTYFQNEAQLDKSGLPSDRFFAERPEGSVSTLKIQRTQQEDSAVYLCASRSAAASRVSYNEQFFGPGTRLTVL.

The V call is TRBV5-6, the J call TRBJ1-5; D call uncertain. CDR1 SGHDT and CDR2 YYEEEE come from the germline V gene. Trimming took 1 base from V and 4 from J, leaving 15 bases between them. CDR3 size: 16 residues. CDR3 sequence: CASSLFTSYGNQPQHF. As DNA, the CDR3 is TGTGCCAGCAGCTTGTTCACATCCTATGGGAATCAGCCCCAGCATTTT.

The rearrangement links TRBV28 to TRBJ2-3, with TRBD2 matching 9 bases. The germline gives CDR1 MDHEN, CDR2 SYDVKM. The CDR3 is made up of 11 amino acids. With V trimmed by 6 bases and J by 14 bases, 6 bases remained unmatched. This chain's CDR3 is CASSLAGARYF. In DNA, the CDR3 is TGTGCCAGCAGCTTAGCGGGAGCCCGGTATTTT.